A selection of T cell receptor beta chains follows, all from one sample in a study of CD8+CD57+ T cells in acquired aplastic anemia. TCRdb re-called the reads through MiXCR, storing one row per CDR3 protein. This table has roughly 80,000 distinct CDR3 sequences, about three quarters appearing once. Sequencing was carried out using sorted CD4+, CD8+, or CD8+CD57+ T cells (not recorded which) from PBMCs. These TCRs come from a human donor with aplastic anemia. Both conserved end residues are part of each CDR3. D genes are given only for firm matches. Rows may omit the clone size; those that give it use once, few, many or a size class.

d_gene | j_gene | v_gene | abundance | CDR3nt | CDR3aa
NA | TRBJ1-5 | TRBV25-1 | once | TGTGCCAGCAGTTCCCTTGATCAGCCCCAGCATTTT | CASSSLDQPQHF
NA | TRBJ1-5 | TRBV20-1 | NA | TGCAGTGCCACGCACGGGACGGGCAATCAGCCCCAGCATTTT | CSATHGTGNQPQHF
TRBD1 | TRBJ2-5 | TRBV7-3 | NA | TGTGCCAGCAGCTTAGGACAGGGCGCGTACGGGGAGACCCAGTACTTC | CASSLGQGAYGETQYF
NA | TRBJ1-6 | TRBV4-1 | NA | TGCGCCAGCAGCCAAGATCGACAGACACTGAGCTCCTATAATTCACCCCTCCACTTT | CASSQDRQTLSSYNSPLHF
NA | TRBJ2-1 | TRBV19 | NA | TGTGCCAGTAGTAAGGGGGGCTCCTACGTCGATGAGCAGTTCTTC | CASSKGGSYVDEQFF
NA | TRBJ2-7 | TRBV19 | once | TGTGCCAGTAGTAAAAACCGGGACGGTACCTACGAGCAGTACTTC | CASSKNRDGTYEQYF
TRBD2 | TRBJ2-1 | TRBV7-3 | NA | TGTGCCAGCAGCGTCCTAGCGGGTATGGTCAATGAGCAGTTCTTC | CASSVLAGMVNEQFF
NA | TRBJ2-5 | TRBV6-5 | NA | TGTGCCAGCAGTTACAGGGGAGGAGGAGAGACCCAGTACTTC | CASSYRGGGETQYF
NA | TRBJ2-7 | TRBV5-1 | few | TGCGCCAGCAGCGATCCAGGGGATTCGGCCTACGAGCAGTACTTC | CASSDPGDSAYEQYF
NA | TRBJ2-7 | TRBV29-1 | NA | TGCAGCGTTGTACGACCGAGGACAGAGAGCTACGAGCAGTACTTC | CSVVRPRTESYEQYF
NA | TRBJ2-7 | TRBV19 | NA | TGTGCCAGTAGTATCCTCTCCAGGGACCACGAGCAGTACTTC | CASSILSRDHEQYF
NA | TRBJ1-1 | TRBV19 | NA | TGTGCCAGTACCAATGGGGGTACGACTGAAGCTTTCTTT | CASTNGGTTEAFF
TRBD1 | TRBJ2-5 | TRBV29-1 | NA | TGCAGCGCCGAACAGGGGGGTCGGACCCAGTACTTC | CSAEQGGRTQYF
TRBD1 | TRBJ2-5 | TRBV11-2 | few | TGTGCCAGCAGCTTAGTCCCAGGGGGTCCGACCCAGTACTTC | CASSLVPGGPTQYF
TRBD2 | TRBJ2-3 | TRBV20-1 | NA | TGCAGTGCTAGAGATCCAGGGACTAGCGGGGGGACAGATACGCAGTATTTT | CSARDPGTSGGTDTQYF
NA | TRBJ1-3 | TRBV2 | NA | TGTGCCAGCAGCTACCAGGGTACTGGAAACACCATATATTTT | CASSYQGTGNTIYF
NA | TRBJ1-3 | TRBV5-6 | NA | TGTGCCAGCAGCTTGGACCAACTAACGCTCTCTGGAAACACCATATATTTT | CASSLDQLTLSGNTIYF
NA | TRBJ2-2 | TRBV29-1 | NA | TGCAGCGTTGGACAGAGGGGAGTCGGGGAGCTGTTTTTT | CSVGQRGVGELFF
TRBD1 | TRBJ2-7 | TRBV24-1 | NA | TGTGCCACCAGTGGCGACAGGGGGTCCTACGAGCAGTACTTC | CATSGDRGSYEQYF
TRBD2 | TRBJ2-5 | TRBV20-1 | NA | TGCAGTGCTAGAGCGGGGGGATTGGCAGAGACCCAGTACTTC | CSARAGGLAETQYF
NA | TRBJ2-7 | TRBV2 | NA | TGTGCCAGCAGTGGACACGCGATCTACGAGCAGTACTTC | CASSGHAIYEQYF
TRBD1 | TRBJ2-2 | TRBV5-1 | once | TGCGCCAGCACCGAGACAGGGGGTAGCACCGGGGAGCTGTTTTTT | CASTETGGSTGELFF
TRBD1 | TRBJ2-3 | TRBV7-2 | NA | TGTGCCAGCAGCTTTCGACAGGGGGCAGATACGCAGTATTTT | CASSFRQGADTQYF
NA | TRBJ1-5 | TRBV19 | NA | TGTGCCAGTAGCCAACTGACATTAAATCAGCCCCAGCATTTT | CASSQLTLNQPQHF
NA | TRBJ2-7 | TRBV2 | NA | TGTGCCAGCAGTTTATCGAAAGGATACGAGCAGTACTTC | CASSLSKGYEQYF
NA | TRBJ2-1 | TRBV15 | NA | TGTGCCACCAGCCGACCACTAGTCCAGGACAATGAGCAGTTCTTC | CATSRPLVQDNEQFF
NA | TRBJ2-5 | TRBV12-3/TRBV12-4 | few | TGTGCCAGCAGTTTAAGCCGCGGGGTGACAGGGCTGAGGGAGACCCAGTACTTC | CASSLSRGVTGLRETQYF
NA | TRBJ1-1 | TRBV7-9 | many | TGTGCCAGCAGCCTCTCTAACACTGAAGCTTTCTTT | CASSLSNTEAFF
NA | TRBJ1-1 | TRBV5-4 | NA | TGTGCCAGCAATTTAGACACCTTGAACACTGAAGCTCTCTTT | CASNLDTLNTEALF
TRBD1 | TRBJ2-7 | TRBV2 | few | TGTGCCAGCAGTTTGGACAGGGGAGGGGACGAGCAGTACTTC | CASSLDRGGDEQYF
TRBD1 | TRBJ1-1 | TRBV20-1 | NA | TGCAGTGCATCGGACAGGGGGCGCAGCACTGAAGCTTTCTTT | CSASDRGRSTEAFF
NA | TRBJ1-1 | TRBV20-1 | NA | TGCAGTGCTCCCGGAGGAGGCGCCACTGAAGCTTTCTTT | CSAPGGGATEAFF
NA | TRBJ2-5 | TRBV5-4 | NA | TGTGCCAGCAGCTCGGGATCACTAGAGAGAGAGACCCAGTACTTC | CASSSGSLERETQYF
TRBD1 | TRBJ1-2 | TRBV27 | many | TGTGCCAGCAGTTTTGGGACAGGGGAAGGCTACACCTTC | CASSFGTGEGYTF
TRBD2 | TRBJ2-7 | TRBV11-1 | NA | TGTGCCAGCAGCACCGCCCCGCGAGGACTAGCCTACGAGCAGTACTTC | CASSTAPRGLAYEQYF
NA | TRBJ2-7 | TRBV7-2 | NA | TGTGCCAGCGACCCGGGAGACGCCTACGAGCAGTACTTC | CASDPGDAYEQYF
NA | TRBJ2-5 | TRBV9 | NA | TGTGCCAGCAGCACCCGACAGGGAGGAGAGACCCAGTACTTC | CASSTRQGGETQYF
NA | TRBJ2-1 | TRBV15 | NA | TGTGCCACCAGCAGGGGACGGTCCTCCTACAATGAGCAGTTCTTC | CATSRGRSSYNEQFF
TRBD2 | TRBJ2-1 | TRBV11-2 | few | TGTGCCAGCAGCTTAGGCCGGGTAGCGGGTATGGTCAATGAGCAGTTCTTC | CASSLGRVAGMVNEQFF
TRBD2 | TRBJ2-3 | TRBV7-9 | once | TGTGCCAGACCCGCGGGGGCAGATACGCAGTATTTT | CARPAGADTQYF
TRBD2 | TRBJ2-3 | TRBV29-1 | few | TGCAGCGTTGGCGGGGGGGCACTCGGCACAGATACGCAGTATTTT | CSVGGGALGTDTQYF
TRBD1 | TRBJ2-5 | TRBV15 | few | TGTGCCACCAGCACAAGGACAGGGGGAGAGACCCAGTACTTC | CATSTRTGGETQYF
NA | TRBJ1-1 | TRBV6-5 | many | TGTGCCAGCAGTTACTCCGACTCCGGGGTTGAAGCTTTCTTT | CASSYSDSGVEAFF
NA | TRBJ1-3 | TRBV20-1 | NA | TGCAGTGCTAGAGCAGGGTCTGGAAACACCATATATTTT | CSARAGSGNTIYF
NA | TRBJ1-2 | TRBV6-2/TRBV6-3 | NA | TGTGCCAGCAGGAAGGACACAGTGGACTATGGCTACACCTTC | CASRKDTVDYGYTF
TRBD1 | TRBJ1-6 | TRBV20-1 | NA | TGCAGTGCTAGAGATCAACAGGGGAATTCACCCCTCCACTTT | CSARDQQGNSPLHF
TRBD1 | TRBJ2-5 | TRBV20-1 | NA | TGCAGTGCTAGAGGGGACAGGCCGAACCAAGAGACCCAGTACTTC | CSARGDRPNQETQYF
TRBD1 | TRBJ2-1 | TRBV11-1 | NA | TGTGCCAGCAGCTTACCTCAAAGGCCAGGGGGACAGGGAATGTACAATGAGCAGTTCTTC | CASSLPQRPGGQGMYNEQFF
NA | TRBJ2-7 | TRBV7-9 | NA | TGTGCCAGCAGCTTAGCGTTGGGGGACGAGCAGTACTTC | CASSLALGDEQYF